This is a list of T cell receptor beta chains from one sample in a study of cytomegalovirus exposure and HLA in healthy donors. Profiling relied on immunoSEQ multiplex PCR, and the TCRdb table lists in-frame clones only, not all of them. Among hundreds of thousands of clones, 76% were seen once, and the ten largest hold over 0.55%. Sequencing was done on a sample of PBMCs. The receptors originated from a young man in good health and CMV-seronegative. Each CDR3 is given with its conserved first and last residue. The D gene is left open where the match is weak. Expanded clones are given a class, and other clones once, few, many or no size at all.

TRBV19	TRBD2	TRBJ2-2	-	CASSLAGATGELFF	TGTGCCAGTAGTTTAGCGGGAGCTACCGGGGAGCTGTTTTTT
TRBV20-1	-	TRBJ1-2	-	CSASGGGYTF	TGCAGTGCCTCTGGCGGGGGCTACACCTTC
TRBV10-1	-	TRBJ2-7	-	CASSESWAGGAYEQYF	TGCGCCAGCAGTGAGTCATGGGCGGGTGGAGCCTACGAGCAGTACTTC
TRBV2	-	TRBJ1-1	-	CASSGGRDTEAFF	TGTGCCAGCAGTGGGGGCAGGGACACTGAAGCTTTCTTT
TRBV10-2	TRBD2	TRBJ2-1	-	CASSVLAGAAYNEQFF	TGCGCCAGCAGCGTCCTAGCGGGAGCGGCCTACAATGAGCAGTTCTTC
TRBV5-4	TRBD1	TRBJ1-3	few	CASSSRDRGSGNTIYF	TGTGCCAGCAGCTCCCGGGACAGGGGGTCTGGAAACACCATATATTTT
TRBV7-9	-	TRBJ2-1	-	CASSPQLEGEQFF	TGTGCCAGCAGCCCCCAGCTGGAGGGTGAGCAGTTCTTC
TRBV7-9	-	TRBJ1-5	-	CASSLAGQPQHF	TGTGCCAGCAGCTTAGCCGGTCAGCCCCAGCATTTT
TRBV30	TRBD2	TRBJ2-1	few	CAWVLAGAYNEQFF	TGTGCCTGGGTACTAGCGGGAGCCTACAATGAGCAGTTCTTC
TRBV6-1	-	TRBJ1-1	-	CASTYRVGTEAFF	TGTGCCAGCACGTACAGGGTAGGCACTGAAGCTTTCTTT
TRBV27	TRBD1	TRBJ1-1	once	CASSLDRANTEAFF	TGTGCCAGCAGTTTGGACAGGGCAAACACTGAAGCTTTCTTT
TRBV7-9	-	TRBJ1-4	-	CASSLTDSSSEKLFF	TGTGCCAGCAGCCTAACGGACAGTTCCTCTGAAAAACTGTTTTTT
TRBV19	-	TRBJ1-1	-	CASGGSRNTEAFF	TGTGCCAGTGGGGGGTCGAGGAACACTGAAGCTTTCTTT
TRBV7-3	TRBD1	TRBJ1-1	-	CASSLTRTGDTEAFF	TGTGCCAGCAGCTTAACCAGGACAGGGGACACTGAAGCTTTCTTT
TRBV19	TRBD2	TRBJ2-5	-	CASTPGLAGQETQYF	TGTGCCAGTACCCCGGGACTAGCGGGACAAGAGACCCAGTACTTC
TRBV7-7	TRBD1	TRBJ1-4	-	CASSFGWTGGNEKLFF	TGTGCTAGCAGCTTCGGATGGACAGGGGGAAATGAAAAACTGTTTTTT
TRBV21-1	-	TRBJ1-5	-	CASSSLTGGDQPQHF	TGTGCCAGCAGCTCCTTAACAGGGGGGGATCAGCCCCAGCATTTT
TRBV10-3	-	TRBJ1-5	-	CASTGVINQPQHF	TGTGCCAGTACAGGAGTTATAAATCAGCCCCAGCATTTT
TRBV2	-	TRBJ2-3	-	CASRPGVSTDTQYF	TGTGCCAGCAGACCAGGCGTGAGCACAGATACGCAGTATTTT
TRBV9	TRBD1	TRBJ1-2	-	CASSAQGANYYGYTF	TGTGCCAGCAGCGCCCAGGGGGCGAATTACTATGGCTACACCTTC
TRBV9	-	TRBJ2-7	once	CASSVAPALSSSYEQYF	TGTGCCAGCAGCGTAGCCCCGGCCCTCTCTAGCTCCTACGAGCAGTACTTC
TRBV7-9	-	TRBJ1-1	-	CASSPRVDTEAFF	TGTGCCAGCAGCCCGAGAGTGGACACTGAAGCTTTCTTT
TRBV30	-	TRBJ1-2	-	CAWSVRPGIYGGYTF	TGTGCCTGGAGTGTAAGGCCAGGGATTTATGGTGGCTACACCTTC
TRBV19	TRBD1	TRBJ2-5	-	CASTRTGGAETQYF	TGTGCCAGTACCCGGACAGGAGGCGCGGAGACCCAGTACTTC
TRBV14	TRBD1	TRBJ1-2	-	CASSLSHRGLIYGYTF	TGTGCCAGCAGCCTATCCCACAGGGGGCTTATATATGGCTACACCTTC
TRBV28	TRBD1	TRBJ1-4	-	CASSLGQGGPEKLFF	TGTGCCAGCAGTTTGGGACAGGGTGGACCAGAAAAACTGTTTTTT
TRBV30	-	TRBJ1-2	-	CACNLGTSEYGYTF	TGTGCCTGCAACCTCGGGACATCTGAGTATGGCTACACCTTC
TRBV7-2	TRBD1	TRBJ2-7	-	CASSRLTGGPYEQYF	TGTGCCAGCAGCCGCTTGACAGGGGGGCCCTACGAGCAGTACTTC
TRBV19	-	TRBJ2-7	once	CASSISTAYEQYF	TGTGCCAGTAGTATCTCCACAGCCTACGAGCAGTACTTC
TRBV5-8	TRBD1	TRBJ2-7	-	CASSLRGGQGGNEQYF	TGTGCCAGCAGCTTGCGGGGGGGACAGGGGGGAAACGAGCAGTACTTC